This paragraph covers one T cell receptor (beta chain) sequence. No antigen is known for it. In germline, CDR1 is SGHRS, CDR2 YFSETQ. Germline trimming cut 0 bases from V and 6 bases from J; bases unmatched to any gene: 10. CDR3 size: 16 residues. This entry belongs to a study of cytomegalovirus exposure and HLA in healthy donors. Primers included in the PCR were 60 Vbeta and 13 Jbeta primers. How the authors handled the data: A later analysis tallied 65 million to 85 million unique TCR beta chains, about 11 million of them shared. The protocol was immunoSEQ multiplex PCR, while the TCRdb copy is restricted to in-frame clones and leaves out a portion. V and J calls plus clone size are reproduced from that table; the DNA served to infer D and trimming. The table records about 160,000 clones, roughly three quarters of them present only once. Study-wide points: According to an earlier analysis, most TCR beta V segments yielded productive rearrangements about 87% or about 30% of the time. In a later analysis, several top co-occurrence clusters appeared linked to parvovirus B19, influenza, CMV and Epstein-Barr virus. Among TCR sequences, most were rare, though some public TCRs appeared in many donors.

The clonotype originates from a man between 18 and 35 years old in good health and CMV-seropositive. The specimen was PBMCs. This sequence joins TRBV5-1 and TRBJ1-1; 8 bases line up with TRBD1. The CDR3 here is CASSLADSDRGAEAFF. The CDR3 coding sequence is TGCGCCAGCAGCTTGGCCGACTCAGACAGGGGAGCTGAAGCTTTCTTT.